The present TCR beta chain was sequenced within a study of T cell changes during pregnancy in multiple sclerosis. V gave up 3 bases and J gave up 0 bases, with 15 bases separating them. Per germline, CDR1 GTSNPN and CDR2 SVGIG (reference sequence). The CDR3 totals 16 residues. This table comes from immunoSEQ multiplex PCR, and its TCRdb copy is limited to in-frame clones, with some not included. The table shows almost 35,000 clones, with under 95% occurring only once. The receptor comes from a female donor in good health, enrolled as a control in a pregnancy study. This chain connects TRBV30 to TRBJ2-1; weak D call: TRBD2 (6 bases). This specimen was peripheral blood, taken in the second trimester of pregnancy. In nucleotides, the CDR3 is TGTGCCTGGAGCCCCATAGGGCGGGGCTCCTACAATGAGCAGTTCTTC. This translates into CAWSPIGRGSYNEQFF.